This TCR beta chain came from a study of cytomegalovirus exposure and HLA in healthy donors. The study's findings and limits: There were a few CMV-associated chains whose specificity for CMV antigens was confirmed in vitro. Several of the most significant clusters appeared, in a later analysis, to be linked to common viral pathogens. The records held CMV serostatus as the only immune exposure information.

The J segment lost 2 bases and the V segment lost 6 bases, leaving 4 bases of the junction unmatched. The length of the CDR3 is 14 residues. Germline V gene data show CDR1 as MDHEN and CDR2 as SYDVKM. Regarding this clone: The antigen remains undetermined.

It was with 60 Vbeta and 13 Jbeta primers that the PCR ran. Here immunoSEQ multiplex PCR was the method, and the copy in TCRdb shows in-frame clones only, minus some. The sample records approximately 120,000 clones, around 72% being singletons. The sequencing sample was made of PBMCs. The rearrangement uses TRBV28 and TRBJ1-1, with 9 positions matching TRBD1. The receptor was derived from a man aged 25-40 years in good health and CMV-seronegative. The CDR3 DNA is TGTGCCAGCAGCCCGGGACAGGGTAACACTGAAGCTTTCTTT. This gives the protein CASSPGQGNTEAFF.